Presented here are 2 T cell receptor beta chains from one specimen sequenced in a study of blood T cell repertoires in COVID-19. The protocol was immunoSEQ multiplex PCR, while the TCRdb copy is restricted to in-frame clones and leaves out a portion. There are 350,000 or so clones in the sample; roughly 90% occur only once, and less than 5% lies in the top ten. Sequencing input: peripheral blood. These receptors came from a woman aged 60-75 years with COVID-19, enrolled during active disease.

As DNA, the CDR3 is TGTGCCAGTAGTTCCCCAGAGGGGACAGGGGGCTTCTATGGCTACACCTTC. It specifies CASSSPEGTGGFYGYTF. The chain links TRBV19 to TRBJ1-2, with 12 bases aligning to TRBD1. The CDR3 contains 17 residues. V shed 5 bases and J 4 bases; nucleotides not matched to a gene: 11. Germline assignment: CDR1 LNHDA and CDR2 SQIVND (reference sequence).

The CDR3 DNA sequence: TGTGCCAGCAGTTCAGGGGTAAGTCAGCCCCAGCATTTT. Translation: CASSSGVSQPQHF. The chain links TRBV2 to TRBJ1-5, with a tentative D call TRBD1 (6 bases). Trimming pared 5 bases from V and 6 bases from J, leaving 11 bases between. The CDR3 has 13 amino acids. From germline, CDR1 is SNHLY and CDR2 FYNNEI.